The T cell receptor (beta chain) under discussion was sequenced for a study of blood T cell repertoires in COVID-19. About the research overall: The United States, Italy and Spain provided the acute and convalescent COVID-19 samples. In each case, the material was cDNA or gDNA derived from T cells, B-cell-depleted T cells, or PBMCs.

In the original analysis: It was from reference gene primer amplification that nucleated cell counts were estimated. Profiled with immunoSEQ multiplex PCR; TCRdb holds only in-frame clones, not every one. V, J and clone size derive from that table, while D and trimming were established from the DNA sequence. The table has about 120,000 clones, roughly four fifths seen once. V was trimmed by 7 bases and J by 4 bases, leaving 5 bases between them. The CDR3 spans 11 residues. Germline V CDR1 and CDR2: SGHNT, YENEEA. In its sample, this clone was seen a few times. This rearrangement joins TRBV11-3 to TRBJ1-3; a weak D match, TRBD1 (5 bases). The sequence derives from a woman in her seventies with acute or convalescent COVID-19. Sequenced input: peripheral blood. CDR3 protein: CASKGGNTIYF. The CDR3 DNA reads TGTGCCAGCAAGGGGGGAAACACCATATATTTT.